Listed here are 26 T cell receptor beta chains from one sample, sequenced in a study of graft-versus-host responses after intestinal transplantation. Their target antigens are unknown. Libraries were prepared by immunoSEQ multiplex PCR; TCRdb keeps only in-frame clonotypes and omits some of them. Among about 83,000 clones listed, roughly 89% were seen once. The sequencing used unstimulated CD4+ T cells sorted from spleen or lymph node cells, collected before intestinal transplant. The receptors were gathered from a human donor who received an intestinal transplant.

The chain has TRBV6-6 and TRBJ1-5; 8 nucleotides align to TRBD1. CDR1 is MNHNY, CDR2 SVGAGI, per germline (reference sequence). The CDR3 loop spans 15 amino acids. The trim removed 6 bases at V and 5 bases at J, leaving 9 bases unmatched. In DNA form, the CDR3 reads TGTGCCAGCAGACTCGACAGGGGCGACGATCAGCCCCAGCATTTT. Translated: CASRLDRGDDQPQHF.

This clone was found once. The chain recombines TRBV7-2 with TRBJ2-7; D may be TRBD1 (6 bases). CDR1 is SGHTA and CDR2 is FQGNSA in the germline V gene. The V end was cut by 5 bases, the J end by 3 bases, with 17 bases between. This CDR3 region has 15 residues. CDR3 protein: CASSTHGTLGYEQYF. In DNA form, the CDR3 reads TGTGCCAGCAGCACCCACGGGACATTGGGCTACGAGCAGTACTTC. Filled out from reference TRBV7-2 and TRBJ2-7, the complete variable domain reads GAGVSQSPSNKVTEKGKDVELRCDPISGHTALYWYRQSLGQGLEFLIYFQGNSAPDKSGLPSDRFSAERTGGSVSTLTIQRTQQEDSAVYLCASSTHGTLGYEQYFGPGTRLTVT.

The chain combines TRBV2 with TRBJ1-5; 8 bases fit TRBD1. The CDR3 is 15 amino acids. Germline values: CDR1 SNHLY, CDR2 FYNNEI. V lost 4 bases to trimming and J lost 2 bases; unmatched junction nucleotides: 4. The CDR3 DNA reads as TGTGCCAGCAGTGGCCTGGACAGGGGCAATCAGCCCCAGCATTTT. Translating it yields CASSGLDRGNQPQHF.

J is TRBJ1-5 and V is TRBV28; D not resolved. The germline V gene encodes CDR1 MDHEN and CDR2 SYDVKM. V lost 7 bases, J lost 5 bases, and 21 bases lay in between. The CDR3 spans 16 residues. CDR3 residues: CASNSFRRGYDQPQHF. The CDR3 DNA follows: TGTGCCAGCAATTCCTTCCGACGAGGGTACGATCAGCCCCAGCATTTT. The variable domain in full, completed from reference TRBV28 and TRBJ1-5, reads DVKVTQSSRYLVKRTGEKVFLECVQDMDHENMFWYRQDPGLGLRLIYFSYDVKMKEKGDIPEGYSVSREKKERFSLILESASTNQTSMYLCASNSFRRGYDQPQHFGDGTRLSIL.

The gene calls are TRBV28 and TRBJ2-7; D not certain. The germline gives CDR1 MDHEN, CDR2 SYDVKM. V lost 6 bases to trimming and J lost 0 bases, with 6 bases between them. This CDR3 contains 12 residues. The CDR3 bases are TGTGCCAGCAGCCTGAGCTCCTACGAGCAGTACTTC. As protein: CASSLSSYEQYF.

J is TRBJ2-7 and V is TRBV28; TRBD1 matches 7 bases. The length of the CDR3 is 15 residues. Unmatched junction bases numbered 8, after V lost 5 bases and J lost 1 base. From germline, CDR1 is MDHEN and CDR2 SYDVKM. Written as DNA, the CDR3 is TGTGCCAGCAGTGGCACAGGGGAACTTTCCTACGAGCAGTACTTC. As protein: CASSGTGELSYEQYF. The full variable domain, with the rest looked up from reference TRBV28 and TRBJ2-7, is DVKVTQSSRYLVKRTGEKVFLECVQDMDHENMFWYRQDPGLGLRLIYFSYDVKMKEKGDIPEGYSVSREKKERFSLILESASTNQTSMYLCASSGTGELSYEQYFGPGTRLTVT.

The chain uses TRBV7-3 and TRBJ2-3; TRBD2 matches at 9 bases. The ends lost 5 bases at V and 0 bases at J; junction bases unmatched: 6. Germline assignment: CDR1 SGHTA and CDR2 FQGTGA. The CDR3 extends over 16 amino acids. The CDR3 protein is CASSLTSGRSTDTQYF. The CDR3 nucleotides are TGTGCCAGCAGCCTGACTAGCGGAAGAAGCACAGATACGCAGTATTTT.

J is TRBJ2-1 and V is TRBV10-3, with TRBD1 identical over 9 bases. Unmatched junction bases numbered 18, after V lost 11 bases and J lost 7 bases. There are 16 residues in the CDR3. From germline, CDR1 is ENHRY and CDR2 SYGVKD. As DNA, the CDR3 is TGTGCCGCGTCTAAAGAGTCCGGGACAGGGCTTAATGAGCAGTTCTTC. Translation: CAASKESGTGLNEQFF.

This chain joins TRBV7-8 and TRBJ2-7; 9 positions agree with TRBD1. CDR1 and CDR2 (germline): SGHVS, FQNEAQ. V dropped 5 bases and J dropped 2; count of bases not matched to a gene: 4. The CDR3 consists of 14 residues. The DNA for the CDR3 is TGTGCCAGCAGCCACAGGGGGCAAGCCTACGAGCAGTACTTC. Its translation: CASSHRGQAYEQYF.

The chain combines TRBV5-5 with TRBJ1-4, with D possibly TRBD1 on 5 matching bases. CDR1 and CDR2 (germline): SGHKS, YYEKEE (reference sequence). The ends were cut back, 3 bases at V and 5 bases at J, with 14 bases in the middle. This CDR3 region has 15 residues. The chain's CDR3 is CASSWEWGGNEKLFF. The CDR3 DNA follows: TGTGCCAGCAGCTGGGAATGGGGGGGGAATGAAAAACTGTTTTTT.

The chain links TRBV28 to TRBJ1-3; D ambiguous. Trimming pared 5 bases from V and 2 bases from J, leaving 10 bases between. Germline V lookup: CDR1 MDHEN, CDR2 SYDVKM. CDR3 length: 14 amino acids. Written as DNA, the CDR3 is TGTGCCAGCAGTCTAAGAGTTCCTGGAAACACCATATATTTT. Translation gives CASSLRVPGNTIYF.

The V and J genes are TRBV28 and TRBJ2-7, with 10 nucleotides matching TRBD1. V shed 1 base and J 7 bases; nucleotides not matched to a gene: 13. The germline V gene has CDR1 MDHEN and CDR2 SYDVKM. The CDR3 sequence is 17 residues long. The CDR3 is CASSLYPSTGGLKEQYF. The CDR3 coding sequence is TGTGCCAGCAGTTTATATCCCTCGACAGGGGGCCTTAAGGAGCAGTACTTC. The whole variable domain, remainder taken from reference TRBV28 and TRBJ2-7, is DVKVTQSSRYLVKRTGEKVFLECVQDMDHENMFWYRQDPGLGLRLIYFSYDVKMKEKGDIPEGYSVSREKKERFSLILESASTNQTSMYLCASSLYPSTGGLKEQYFGPGTRLTVT.

V usage is TRBV28 and J usage is TRBJ2-1; D gene ambiguous. V lost 6 bases, J lost 8 bases, and 11 bases lay in between. The CDR3 is made up of 12 amino acids. Germline V gene lookup returns CDR1 MDHEN and CDR2 SYDVKM. In DNA form, the CDR3 reads TGTGCCAGCAGCTTGGCGGCCGATGAGCAGTTCTTC. This encodes CASSLAADEQFF. Full variable domain (rest looked up from reference TRBV28 and TRBJ2-1): DVKVTQSSRYLVKRTGEKVFLECVQDMDHENMFWYRQDPGLGLRLIYFSYDVKMKEKGDIPEGYSVSREKKERFSLILESASTNQTSMYLCASSLAADEQFFGPGTRLTVL.

The rearrangement joins TRBV10-3 to TRBJ2-1, with D possibly TRBD2 on 6 matching bases. Trimming cost V 4 bases and J 9 bases, with 13 bases left between them. The CDR3 runs to 13 residues. Germline values: CDR1 ENHRY, CDR2 SYGVKD. CDR3 bases: TGTGCCATCAGTGGGAAGGAGGGTGGTGAGCAGTTCTTC. It translates to CAISGKEGGEQFF.

The chain couples TRBV6-6 to TRBJ2-6; no firm D call. Germline CDR1 MNHNY, CDR2 SVGAGI (reference sequence). Trimming shortened V by 4 bases and J by 0 bases, and 7 bases separated the two germline ends. The CDR3 loop spans 15 amino acids. The CDR3, as DNA: TGTGCCAGCAGTTCCCCGAGCTCTGGGGCCAACGTCCTGACTTTC. This translates into CASSSPSSGANVLTF.

CDR3 sequence: CASRDRNHQPQHF. The CDR3 DNA sequence: TGTGCCAGCAGGGACAGGAATCATCAGCCCCAGCATTTT. This chain connects TRBV6-1 to TRBJ1-5, with 7 bases that match TRBD1. This CDR3 region has 13 residues. V lost 6 bases, J lost 5 bases, and 4 bases stayed unmatched. Per the germline V gene, CDR1 is MNHNS and CDR2 is SASEGT.

The chain is built from TRBV5-4 and TRBJ2-2; TRBD1 matches at 9 bases. Germline CDR1 is SGHNT and CDR2 is YYREEE (reference sequence). The CDR3 contains 14 residues. V was clipped by 5 bases and J by 2 bases; unmatched bases: 1. The CDR3 DNA reads TGTGCCAGCAGAACAGGGGGCAACACCGGGGAGCTGTTTTTT. Amino acids: CASRTGGNTGELFF.

The DNA for the CDR3 is TGTGCCAGTAGTATAGATCAAGGGTCGGGAGCAGATACGCAGTATTTT. It yields the protein CASSIDQGSGADTQYF. J is TRBJ2-3 and V is TRBV19, with a tentative D call TRBD2 (6 bases). This CDR3 is 16 amino acids long. CDR1 is LNHDA, CDR2 SQIVND, per germline (reference sequence). V dropped 0 bases and J dropped 4 bases, with 14 bases sitting between them.

DNA of the CDR3: TGTGCCAGCAGCTTAACCTCTAGCGGGGGGTTTAACACCGGGGAGCTGTTTTTT. Its protein product is CASSLTSSGGFNTGELFF. V gene TRBV7-8 combines with J gene TRBJ2-2; 11 nucleotides align to TRBD2. V was clipped by 2 bases and J by 2 bases; unmatched bases: 7. The CDR3 is 18 residues long. Germline V CDR1 and CDR2: SGHVS, FQNEAQ. The full variable domain, rest sourced from reference TRBV7-8 and TRBJ2-2, is GAGVSQSPRYKVAKRGQDVALRCDPISGHVSLFWYQQALGQGPEFLTYFQNEAQLDKSGLPSDRFFAERPEGSVSTLKIQRTQQEDSAVYLCASSLTSSGGFNTGELFFGEGSRLTVL.

The rearrangement joins TRBV6-6 to TRBJ1-4; D is uncertain. Trimming pared 0 bases from V and 8 bases from J, leaving 7 bases between. The CDR3 consists of 13 residues. The germline CDR1 and CDR2 sequences are MNHNY and SVGAGI (reference sequence). The CDR3 protein is CASSYSSEEKLFF. DNA for the CDR3: TGTGCCAGCAGTTACTCGTCGGAGGAAAAACTGTTTTTT.

This clone appeared a few times. The chain combines TRBV19 with TRBJ2-6; TRBD1 matches at 9 bases. CDR3 length: 17 residues. Germline trimming cut 9 bases from V and 2 bases from J; bases unmatched to any gene: 11. Germline V gene sequence: CDR1 LNHDA, CDR2 SQIVND (reference sequence). The CDR3 loop reads CASTPGTGLPGANVLTF. For the CDR3, the DNA is TGTGCCAGCACCCCCGGGACAGGGTTACCTGGGGCCAACGTCCTGACTTTC.

The rearrangement uses TRBV4-1 and TRBJ2-3; D gene unclear. The CDR3 extends over 13 amino acids. The germline CDR1 and CDR2 sequences are MGHRA and YSYEKL. V lost 1 base to trimming and J lost 6 bases, with 8 bases between them. In nucleotides, the CDR3 is TGCGCCAGCAGCCAAGGGCCTTATGATACGCAGTATTTT. Translation gives CASSQGPYDTQYF.

This rearrangement joins TRBV2 to TRBJ2-3, with D perhaps matching TRBD1 or TRBD2 (8 bases each). The CDR3 sequence is 15 residues long. Trimming took off 8 bases at V and 1 base at J, with 16 bases between the two ends. Germline-derived CDR1 and CDR2 are SNHLY and FYNNEI. The CDR3 coding sequence is TGTGCCAGCGGTGCGGGGGGACAGGGCACAGATACGCAGTATTTT. As protein: CASGAGGQGTDTQYF.

The chain combines TRBV18 with TRBJ2-3; a weak D match, TRBD2 (6 bases). The CDR3 runs 16 residues. V dropped 3 bases and J dropped 0 bases, with 13 bases sitting between them. CDR1 and CDR2 (germline): KGHSH, LQKENI. The CDR3 spells CASSPLRGLSTDTQYF. CDR3 DNA: TGTGCCAGCTCACCCCTCCGGGGGTTAAGCACAGATACGCAGTATTTT.

V and J are TRBV19 and TRBJ1-5; D is perhaps TRBD1 (6 bases). CDR1 and CDR2 from the germline V gene are LNHDA and SQIVND (reference sequence). The V end lost 3 bases, the J end lost 6 bases, and 15 bases lay between the germline ends. This CDR3 contains 15 residues. The CDR3 region is CASSIGAGGGQPQHF. As DNA, the CDR3 is TGTGCCAGTAGTATCGGTGCGGGGGGCGGTCAGCCCCAGCATTTT.

This clone was seen only once. This chain connects TRBV19 to TRBJ2-5; 10 nucleotides line up with TRBD1. Per the germline V gene, CDR1 is LNHDA and CDR2 is SQIVND (reference sequence). This CDR3 has 15 amino acids. Trimming removed 5 bases from V and 4 bases from J; junction bases left unmatched: 7. This CDR3 is CASSGGQGPGETQYF. CDR3 in DNA: TGTGCCAGTAGTGGGGGACAGGGGCCCGGAGAGACCCAGTACTTC.